Presented here are 4 T cell receptor beta chains from one specimen sequenced in a study of graft-versus-host responses after intestinal transplantation. The method was immunoSEQ multiplex PCR; TCRdb's version includes in-frame clones alone and lacks a portion of them. The sample holds 25,000 or so clones, roughly 90% seen once. The input for sequencing was PBMCs, taken 39 days after intestinal transplant. The receptors were sampled from a human patient who received an intestinal transplant, so some T cells may come from the graft donor.

This sequence joins TRBV27 and TRBJ2-5; TRBD1 matches at 9 bases. The CDR3 has 17 amino acids. The ends lost 5 bases at V and 0 bases at J; junction bases unmatched: 10. Germline assignment: CDR1 MNHEY and CDR2 SMNVEV (reference sequence). The CDR3 protein is CASSPYSGTGNQETQYF. Written as DNA, the CDR3 is TGTGCCAGCAGTCCCTATTCAGGGACAGGGAACCAAGAGACCCAGTACTTC.

The chain links TRBV12-1 to TRBJ2-3; TRBD2, the table's D call, was not compared with the DNA. TRBV12-1 is flagged as a pseudogene. This CDR3 is built from 15 residues. The CDR3 loop is CASSLSRTSTDTQYF. The CDR3 DNA follows: TGTGCCAGCAGCTTATCACGGACTAGCACAGATACGCAGTATTTT.

The CDR3 spells CASSVGRGLNYGYTF. CDR3 DNA sequence: TGTGCCAGCAGCGTCGGCAGGGGGTTAAACTATGGCTACACCTTC. The V and J genes are TRBV9 and TRBJ1-2, with TRBD1 matching over 7 bases. V shed 2 bases and J 2 bases; nucleotides not matched to a gene: 6. Germline loops: CDR1 SGDLS, CDR2 YYNGEE. CDR3 size: 15 residues. The full variable domain, its missing parts supplied by reference TRBV9 and TRBJ1-2, is DSGVTQTPKHLITATGQRVTLRCSPRSGDLSVYWYQQSLDQGLQFLIQYYNGEERAKGNILERFSAQQFPDLHSELNLSSLELGDSALYFCASSVGRGLNYGYTFGSGTRLTVV.

The chain couples TRBV5-1 to TRBJ2-1; 9 nucleotides match TRBD1. The CDR3 runs 15 residues. The germline gives CDR1 SGHRS, CDR2 YFSETQ. Unmatched junction bases numbered 2, after V lost 0 bases and J lost 4 bases. The CDR3 spells CASSLGGTGYNEQFF. CDR3 sequence (DNA): TGCGCCAGCAGCTTGGGTGGGACAGGGTACAATGAGCAGTTCTTC.